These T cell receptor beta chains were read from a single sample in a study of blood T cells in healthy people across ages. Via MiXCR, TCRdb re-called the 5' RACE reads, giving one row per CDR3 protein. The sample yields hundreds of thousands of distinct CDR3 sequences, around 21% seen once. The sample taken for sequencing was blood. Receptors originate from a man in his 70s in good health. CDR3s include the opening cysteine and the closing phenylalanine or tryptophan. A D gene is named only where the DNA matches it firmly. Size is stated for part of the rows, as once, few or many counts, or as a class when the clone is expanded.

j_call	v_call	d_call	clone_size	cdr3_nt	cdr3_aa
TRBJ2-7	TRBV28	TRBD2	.	TGTGCCAGCAGTTTTGAGGTGGGAGGGATCGACGAGCAGTACTTC	CASSFEVGGIDEQYF
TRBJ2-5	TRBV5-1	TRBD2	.	TGCGCCAGCATACCGACTAGCGGGACTCAAGAGACCCAGTACTTC	CASIPTSGTQETQYF
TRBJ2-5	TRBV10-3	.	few	TGTGCCATACTTATCCGGAGGGCTAAAGAGACCCAGTACTTC	CAILIRRAKETQYF
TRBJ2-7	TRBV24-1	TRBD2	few	TGTGCCACCAGTGGACTGGCGGGAGGCGAGCAGTACTTC	CATSGLAGGEQYF
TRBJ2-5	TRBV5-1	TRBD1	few	TGCGCCAGCAGCTCCGGGACAGTATTTGAGACCCAGTACTTC	CASSSGTVFETQYF
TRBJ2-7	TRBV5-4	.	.	TGTGCCAGCAGCTTGTCAGGGAAGTCAGCCTACGAGCAGTACTTC	CASSLSGKSAYEQYF
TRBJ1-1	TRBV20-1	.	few	TGCAGTGCTAGTTACCTGATGAACACTGAAGCTTTCTTT	CSASYLMNTEAFF
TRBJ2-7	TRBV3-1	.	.	TGTGCCAGCAGCCAGAGCTTTTCCGGGACAACCTACGAGCAGTACTTC	CASSQSFSGTTYEQYF
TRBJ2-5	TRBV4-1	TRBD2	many	TGCGCCAGCAGCGTTCGGACTAGCGGGAGGGGAGAGACCCAGTACTTC	CASSVRTSGRGETQYF
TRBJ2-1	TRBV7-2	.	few	TGTGCCAGCAGCTTAGAAAAAAGCTCCTACAATGAGCAGTTCTTC	CASSLEKSSYNEQFF
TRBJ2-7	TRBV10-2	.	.	TGCGCCAGCAGTGAGACAGGACTCTACGAGCAGTACTTC	CASSETGLYEQYF
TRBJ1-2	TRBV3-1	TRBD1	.	TGTGCCGGCAGCCAAGATTCGGGGACAGGGAGCAACTATGGCTACACCTTC	CAGSQDSGTGSNYGYTF
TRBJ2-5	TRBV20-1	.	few	TGCAGTGCTTCAACCCAAGAGACCCAGTACTTC	CSASTQETQYF
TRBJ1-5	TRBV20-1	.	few	TGCAGTGCTAGAGACTACAGGAATCAGCCCCAGCATTTT	CSARDYRNQPQHF
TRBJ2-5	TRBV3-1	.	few	TGTGCCAGCAGCCAAATGCAAGAGACCCAGTACTTC	CASSQMQETQYF
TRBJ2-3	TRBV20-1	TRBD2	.	TGCAGTGCTAGCGGTGGTAGCGGGAGGTCCACAGATACGCAGTATTTT	CSASGGSGRSTDTQYF
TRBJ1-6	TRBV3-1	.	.	TGTGCCAGCAGCCAAGATCGGGGGCGTTATTCACCCCTCCACTTT	CASSQDRGRYSPLHF
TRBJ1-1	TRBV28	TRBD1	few	TGTGCCAGCAGTTTCCAACCGCAGGGGGTGGACACTGAAGCTTTCTTT	CASSFQPQGVDTEAFF
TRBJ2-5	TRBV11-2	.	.	TGTGCCAGCAGCTTACAGGGATCAGAGACCCAGTACTTC	CASSLQGSETQYF
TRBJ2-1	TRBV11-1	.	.	TGTGCCAGCAGCCGCTCGCGTTCCGCCGTTGAAGGGAGCTCCTACAATGAGCAGTTCTTC	CASSRSRSAVEGSSYNEQFF
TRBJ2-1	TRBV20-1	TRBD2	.	TGCAGTGCGCCACGACTAGCGGGAGTGGCTAGCGATGAGCAGTTCTTC	CSAPRLAGVASDEQFF
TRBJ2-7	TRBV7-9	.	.	TGTGCCAGCAGCTCACCAGGGGTGCGAGCGGAACAAGTGTACTTC	CASSSPGVRAEQVYF
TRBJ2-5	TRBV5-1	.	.	TGCGCCAGCAGCCCGACCGCTAACAGGGGAGGGGAGACCCAGTACTTC	CASSPTANRGGETQYF
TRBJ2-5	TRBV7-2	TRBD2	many	TGTGCCAGCAGCCTAGGACTAGTCGGAGAGACCCAGTACTTC	CASSLGLVGETQYF
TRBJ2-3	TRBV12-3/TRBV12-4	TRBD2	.	TGTGCCAGCAGTTTCATGGGACTAGACTCAGATACGCAGTATTTT	CASSFMGLDSDTQYF
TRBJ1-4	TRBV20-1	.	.	TGCAGTGCTAGCTTCGATGCGACTAATGAAAAACTGTTTTTT	CSASFDATNEKLFF
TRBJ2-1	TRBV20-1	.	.	TGCAGTGCTAGAGACAATGGGGAGCAGTTCTTC	CSARDNGEQFF
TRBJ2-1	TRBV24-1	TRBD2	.	TGCGCCACCAGTGATTTGACTAGCAGTTCGTACAATGAGCAGTTCTTC	CATSDLTSSSYNEQFF
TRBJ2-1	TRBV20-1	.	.	TGCAGTGCCCCGGCGGCTAGCCTTCCTAAGAGCTCCTACAATGAGCAGTTCTTC	CSAPAASLPKSSYNEQFF
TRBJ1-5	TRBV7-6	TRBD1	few	TGTGCCAGCAGCCCCGGGACAGGACGTAATCAGCCCCAGCATTTT	CASSPGTGRNQPQHF
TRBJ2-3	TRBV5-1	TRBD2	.	TGCGCCAGCAAAGATAGCGGGAGCAGCACAGATACGCAGTATTTT	CASKDSGSSTDTQYF
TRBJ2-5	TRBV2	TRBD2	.	TGTGCCAGCAGGACGGGACTAGCGGTAGAGACCCAGTACTTC	CASRTGLAVETQYF
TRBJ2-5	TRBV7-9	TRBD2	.	TGTGCCAGCAGCTTAGCGCGTAGCGGGAGCTACGAGCAGTATTTC	CASSLARSGSYEQYF
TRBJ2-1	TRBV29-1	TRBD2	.	TGCAGCGTTGACAAGGGGACTAGCGGGAGCTCCTACAATGAGCAGTTCTTC	CSVDKGTSGSSYNEQFF
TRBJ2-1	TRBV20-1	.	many	TGCAGTGCAACTTCATGGGGAACAGGCGGATACGGGAATGAGCAGTTCTTC	CSATSWGTGGYGNEQFF
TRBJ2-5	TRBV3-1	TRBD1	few	TGTGCCAGCAGCCAAACCGGGACAGTACAAGAGACCCAGTACTTC	CASSQTGTVQETQYF
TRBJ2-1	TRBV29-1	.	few	TGCAGCGTTGAGGCTAGGGCCCGCAGGAAGAGCTCCTACAATGAGCAGTTCTTC	CSVEARARRKSSYNEQFF